The sample holds one count of the clone carrying this T cell receptor beta chain. Its specificity is not known. These data come from a study of cytomegalovirus exposure and HLA in healthy donors. The wider study: Approximately 170 million T cells yielded roughly 120 million unique TCR beta sequences in earlier analysis. General observations from the study: Presence/absence analyses assumed roughly uniform sequencing depth across donors. Researchers catalogued approximately 160 TCR beta chains as cytomegalovirus-associated.

Amplification used 60 Vbeta primers and 13 Jbeta primers. Authors' analysis steps: There were around 77 million unique TCR beta chains by a later count, and 8.5 million to 14 million of them were shared. The repertoire was sequenced with immunoSEQ multiplex PCR; TCRdb's copy has only in-frame clones and lacks some. The DNA gave D and trimming, while V, J and clone size come from that table. The sample includes some 100,000 clones, roughly 79% of them seen just once. The CDR3 is made up of 15 amino acids. With 2 bases removed from V and 1 base from J, the gap between germline ends came to 9 bases. CDR1 is SNHLY, CDR2 FYNNEI, per germline.

The TCR comes from a woman between 65 and 79 years old in good health and CMV-seropositive. Specimen: PBMCs. The chain employs TRBV2 and TRBJ1-5; D remains ambiguous. This CDR3 is CASSERGTSNQPQHF. CDR3 DNA: TGTGCCAGCAGTGAACGGGGTACAAGCAATCAGCCCCAGCATTTT.